What follows are 4 T cell receptor beta chains derived from one specimen sequenced in a study of T cell responses to AZD1222 COVID-19 vaccine. This table comes from immunoSEQ multiplex PCR, and its TCRdb copy is limited to in-frame clones, with some not included. The table has about 270,000 clones, 94% seen once. The specimen comprised peripheral blood, sampled 28 days after the second AZD1222 dose. These receptors were collected from an adult who received the AZD1222 COVID-19 vaccine.

The CDR3 nucleotides are TGTGCCAGCAGCGTAGGGGGGGGACCCCTCCACTTT. This codes for CASSVGGGPLHF. The chain combines TRBV9 with TRBJ1-6, with a weak D call TRBD1 (5 bases). This CDR3 is 12 amino acids long. CDR1 is SGDLS and CDR2 is YYNGEE in the germline V gene. The ends were cut back, 0 bases at V and 12 bases at J, with 7 bases in the middle.

V is TRBV5-1 and J is TRBJ1-1; D is undetermined. Trimming removed 3 bases at V and 3 bases at J, with 9 bases between. The CDR3 consists of 13 residues. Per the germline V gene, CDR1 is SGHRS and CDR2 is YFSETQ. CDR3 coding DNA: TGCGCCAGCAGCTCAGAAACCTACACTGAAGCTTTCTTT. Translated, it gives CASSSETYTEAFF.

The gene calls are TRBV25-1 and TRBJ2-7; perhaps TRBD2 as D (7 bases). The CDR3 has 14 residues. The V gene's germline CDR1 is MGHDK and CDR2 SYGVNS. V shed 2 bases and J shed 2 bases, with 10 bases lying between them. The CDR3 DNA follows: TGTGCCAGCAGTGAAGGCGGGGGCGCCTACGAGCAGTACTTC. Translated: CASSEGGGAYEQYF.

V is TRBV7-2 and J is TRBJ2-5, with 10 bases lining up with TRBD2. Per the germline V gene, CDR1 is SGHTA and CDR2 is FQGNSA. With V trimmed by 2 bases and J by 3 bases, 12 bases remained unmatched. The CDR3 loop spans 18 amino acids. In DNA form, the CDR3 reads TGTGCCAGCAGCTTAATCCCAGCGGGAGGGCCCCCCAAAGAGACCCAGTACTTC. Translation gives CASSLIPAGGPPKETQYF.